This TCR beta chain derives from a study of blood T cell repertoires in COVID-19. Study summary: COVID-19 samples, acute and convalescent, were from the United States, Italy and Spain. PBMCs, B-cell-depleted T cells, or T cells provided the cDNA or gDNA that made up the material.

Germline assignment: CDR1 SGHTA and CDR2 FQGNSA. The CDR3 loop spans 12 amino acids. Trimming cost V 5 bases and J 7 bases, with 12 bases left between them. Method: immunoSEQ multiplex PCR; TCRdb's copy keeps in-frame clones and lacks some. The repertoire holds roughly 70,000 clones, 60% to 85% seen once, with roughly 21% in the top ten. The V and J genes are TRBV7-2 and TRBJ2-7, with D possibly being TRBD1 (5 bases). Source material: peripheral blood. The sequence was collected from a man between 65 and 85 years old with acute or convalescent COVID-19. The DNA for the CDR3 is TGTGCCAGCAGCCTACTACCAGGGGAGCAGTACTTC. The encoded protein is CASSLLPGEQYF.